The present entry profiles one T cell receptor (beta chain) with its context. The antigen remains undetermined. This record comes from a study of T cells in Graves' hyperthyroidism and ophthalmopathy. Points from the study as a whole: Most thyroid clonotypes with frequency above 0.001 were detected in blood.

Ophthalmopathy patients all had a Clinical Activity Score of at least 3, a NOSPECS grade of at least 4 and disease under 3 months old. Fresh peripheral blood, 10 ml, was the source of the PBMCs. TCR beta CDR3 sequences were amplified from RNA transcripts. In the first-round RT-PCR of the TCR CDR3, the HTBI primer set was used. TCRdb re-called the multiplex PCR reads with MiXCR, one entry per CDR3 protein. The sample includes 300,000 or so distinct CDR3 sequences, approximately 15% seen only once; the top ten take about 50%. The CDR3 is 13 residues long. The germline CDR1 and CDR2 sequences are SQVTM and ANQGSEA. V was shortened by 3 bases and J by 4 bases, with 12 bases between the two germline ends.

This rearrangement joins TRBV29-1 to TRBJ2-5; either TRBD1 or TRBD2 may supply D (5 bases each). Material: blood. The origin of this receptor is a woman in her fifties or sixties with Graves' ophthalmopathy. CDR3 sequence reads: CSVDLGERETQYF. As DNA, the CDR3 is TGCAGCGTTGATTTGGGGGAGCGAGAGACCCAGTACTTC.